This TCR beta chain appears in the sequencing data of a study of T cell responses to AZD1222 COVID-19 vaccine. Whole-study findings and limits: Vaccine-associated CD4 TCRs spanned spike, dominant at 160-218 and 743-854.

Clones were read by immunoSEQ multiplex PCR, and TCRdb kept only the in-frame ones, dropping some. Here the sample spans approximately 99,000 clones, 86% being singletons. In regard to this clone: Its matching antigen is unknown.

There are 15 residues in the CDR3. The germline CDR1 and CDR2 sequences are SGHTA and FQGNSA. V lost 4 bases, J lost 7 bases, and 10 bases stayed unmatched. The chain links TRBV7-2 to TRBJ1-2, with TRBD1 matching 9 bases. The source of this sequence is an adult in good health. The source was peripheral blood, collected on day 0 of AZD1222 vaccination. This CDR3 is CASSSILGQGTGYTF. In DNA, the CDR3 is TGTGCCAGCAGCTCCATCCTGGGACAGGGAACTGGCTACACCTTC.